Below, one T cell receptor (beta chain) is given with its context. Its antigen is currently unknown. The protocol was immunoSEQ multiplex PCR, while the TCRdb copy is restricted to in-frame clones and leaves out a portion. The sample lists tens of thousands of clones, 73% occurring once. The CDR3 consists of 12 residues. V lost 2 bases to trimming and J lost 5 bases, with 7 bases between them. CDR1 is KGHSH, CDR2 LQKENI, per germline. These data belong to a study of tumor-infiltrating lymphocytes in localized non-small cell lung cancer. Regarding the study as a whole: T-cell fraction did not differ between immunotypes IM1 and IM2. Different pieces of the same tissue went to different assays, confounding technical variation with intratumor heterogeneity.

The sequencing sample was made of lung tumor tissue. This TCR derives from a human donor with non-small cell lung cancer. This chain links TRBV18 with TRBJ2-7, with no clear D. As DNA, the CDR3 is TGTGCCAGCTCACCAGGGAAGAACGAGCAGTACTTC. Its protein is CASSPGKNEQYF.